These 7 T cell receptor beta chains originate from one sample sequenced in a study of OX40 agonist ivuxolimab in advanced cancers. The data were produced by immunoSEQ multiplex PCR, yet TCRdb's version contains in-frame clones alone and is incomplete. The sample yields around 80,000 clones, approximately 90% seen once. The sequenced sample was CD4+ or CD8+ T cells sorted from blood, obtained in a trial of the OX40 agonist ivuxolimab. Receptors originate from an adult with an advanced solid tumor such as melanoma, head and neck, liver or kidney cancer.

V usage is TRBV5-1 and J usage is TRBJ2-6; weak D call: TRBD1 (5 bases). CDR1 is SGHRS, CDR2 YFSETQ, per germline. Trimming left V 0 bases short and J 3 bases short, with 10 bases between. This CDR3 has 16 amino acids. The DNA of the CDR3 is TGCGCCAGCAGCTTGGGACAGACTGGTGGGGCCAACGTCCTGACTTTC. Amino acid sequence: CASSLGQTGGANVLTF. Filled out from reference TRBV5-1 and TRBJ2-6, the complete variable domain reads KAGVTQTPRYLIKTRGQQVTLSCSPISGHRSVSWYQQTPGQGLQFLFEYFSETQRNKGNFPGRFSGRQFSNSRSEMNVSTLELGDSALYLCASSLGQTGGANVLTFGAGSRLTVL.

V gene TRBV5-1 combines with J gene TRBJ2-2; D is perhaps TRBD1 (6 bases). The CDR3 length is 17 residues. Between the trimmed V and J ends, which lost 1 base and 3 bases, there was a span of 16 bases. CDR1 and CDR2 (germline): SGHRS, YFSETQ. CDR3 DNA: TGCGCCAGCAGCTTGTCAGCGGCAGGGGTCGACACCGGGGAGCTGTTTTTT. It translates to CASSLSAAGVDTGELFF.

CDR3 bases: TGTGCCAGCAAGGAGGACCTCGGGCGTCATCAGCCCCAGCATTTT. Translating it yields CASKEDLGRHQPQHF. The rearrangement uses TRBV6-1 and TRBJ1-5; D unresolved. Germline lookup yields CDR1 MNHNS and CDR2 SASEGT. The CDR3 has 15 amino acids. Deletions cut 7 bases from V and 5 bases from J, with 18 bases between.

The chain joins TRBV28 to TRBJ2-7; TRBD2 is a possible D gene (6 bases). This CDR3 region has 12 residues. In germline, CDR1 is MDHEN, CDR2 SYDVKM. The ends were cut back, 7 bases at V and 8 bases at J, with 15 bases in the middle. The CDR3 DNA sequence: TGTGCCAGCAACAGTCTGGCGGGGCAGCAGTACTTC. It codes for CASNSLAGQQYF.

The rearrangement links TRBV20-1 to TRBJ2-7, with D uncertain. There are 10 residues in the CDR3. V was shortened by 0 bases and J by 3 bases, with 0 bases between the two germline ends. The germline CDR1 and CDR2 sequences are DFQATT and SNEGSKA (reference sequence). The CDR3 protein is CSARDYEQYF. In nucleotides, the CDR3 is TGCAGTGCTAGAGACTACGAGCAGTACTTC.

V and J are TRBV10-3 and TRBJ2-1; 7 bases are shared with TRBD1. This CDR3 has 14 amino acids. The V gene end was trimmed by 4 bases and the J gene end by 7 bases; junction bases not matched to a gene: 7. Per the germline V gene, CDR1 is ENHRY and CDR2 is SYGVKD. The CDR3 bases are TGTGCCATCAGTGGAGGGGGCAATTCTAATGAGCAGTTCTTC. Translating gives CAISGGGNSNEQFF.

The V and J genes are TRBV10-3 and TRBJ2-2; D is possibly TRBD1 (5 bases). Deletions cut 6 bases from V and 1 base from J, with 30 bases between. Germline V lookup: CDR1 ENHRY, CDR2 SYGVKD. The CDR3 sequence is 21 residues long. CDR3 amino acids: CAIRRSSRISRQSENTGELFF. The CDR3 DNA reads TGTGCCATCAGGAGAAGTAGCCGGATTAGTAGACAGTCCGAGAACACCGGGGAGCTGTTTTTT.